Each of the 17 T cell receptor beta chains below was sequenced from the same sample in a study of blood T cell repertoires in COVID-19. Generated by immunoSEQ multiplex PCR, the TCRdb table keeps only in-frame clones and is missing some. The sample gives around 250,000 clones, 80% to 85% of which show up once; 5% is in the top ten. The material sequenced was PBMCs or T cells enriched from blood (not recorded which). The receptor set was obtained from a man in his forties who had been exposed to COVID-19.

This clone was seen a handful of times. V and J are TRBV9 and TRBJ1-6, with TRBD1 matching over 8 bases. V lost 3 bases and J lost 8; bases outside the gene matches: 10. Looked up from germline, CDR1 is SGDLS and CDR2 is YYNGEE. CDR3 size: 16 residues. In nucleotides, the CDR3 is TGTGCCAGCAGCGGGCTTGGACAGGGAGGGGATTCACCCCTCCACTTT. Protein: CASSGLGQGGDSPLHF.

The chain carries TRBV10-2 and TRBJ2-7; D might be TRBD1 (6 bases). This CDR3 contains 13 residues. The V end was cut by 5 bases, the J end by 7 bases, with 15 bases between. The germline gives CDR1 WSHSY, CDR2 SAAADI. The CDR3 spells CASSSNRDGEQYF. As DNA, the CDR3 is TGCGCCAGCAGTTCAAACAGGGACGGAGAGCAGTACTTC.

The chain has TRBV6-5 and TRBJ2-3; no firm D call. This CDR3 is built from 14 residues. Germline values: CDR1 MNHEY, CDR2 SVGAGI. Trimming cost V 5 bases and J 0 bases, with 9 bases left between them. In DNA, the CDR3 is TGTGCCAGCAGTACCAAGACAAGCACAGATACGCAGTATTTT. It translates to CASSTKTSTDTQYF.

This chain joins TRBV5-4 and TRBJ2-7; no definite D call. Germline V gene sequence: CDR1 SGHNT, CDR2 YYREEE (reference sequence). The ends were cut back, 2 bases at V and 1 base at J, with 10 bases in the middle. The length of the CDR3 is 14 residues. The CDR3 sequence is CASSFMPDSYEQYF. Written as DNA, the CDR3 is TGTGCCAGCAGCTTCATGCCAGATTCCTACGAGCAGTACTTC.

V usage is TRBV7-9 and J usage is TRBJ2-3; 10 positions match TRBD2. V lost 6 bases to trimming and J lost 2 bases; unmatched junction nucleotides: 5. Germline loops: CDR1 SEHNR, CDR2 FQNEAQ (reference sequence). This CDR3 comprises 15 residues. The CDR3 DNA reads TGTGCCAGCAGGCCCGGACTAGCGGACACAGATACGCAGTATTTT. Translation: CASRPGLADTDTQYF.

The V call is TRBV4-2, the J call TRBJ2-7, with 8 bases that match TRBD2. V lost 5 bases and J lost 2; bases outside the gene matches: 5. The V gene's germline CDR1 is LGHNA and CDR2 YNFKEQ. The CDR3 has 14 amino acids. This CDR3 reads CASSAGLVPYEQYF. In nucleotides, the CDR3 is TGTGCCAGCAGCGCGGGACTAGTCCCCTACGAGCAGTACTTC.

This clone was seen at least ten times. The chain uses TRBV5-1 and TRBJ2-1, with D unclear. Germline assignment: CDR1 SGHRS and CDR2 YFSETQ. The germline V and J ends were trimmed by 1 base and 7 bases, with 3 bases remaining between them. The CDR3 consists of 11 residues. The CDR3 here is CASSLSNEQFF. In DNA form, the CDR3 reads TGCGCCAGCAGCTTGTCAAATGAGCAGTTCTTC.

In its sample, this clone was seen a few times. This chain joins TRBV24-1 and TRBJ1-2, with D possibly TRBD1 on 5 matching bases. The CDR3 runs to 13 residues. Germline V CDR1 and CDR2: KGHDR, SFDVKD. Trimming took 4 bases from V and 3 from J, leaving 8 bases between them. The CDR3 loop is CATSESGYYGYTF. The CDR3 region has the DNA TGTGCCACCAGTGAGTCAGGGTACTATGGCTACACCTTC.

The sample holds a few counts of this clone. The rearrangement links TRBV15 to TRBJ1-5, with a tentative D call TRBD1 (5 bases). Deletions cut 3 bases from V and 6 bases from J, with 15 bases between. The CDR3 totals 15 residues. Per the germline V gene, CDR1 is LNHNV and CDR2 is YYDKDF (reference sequence). Written as DNA, the CDR3 is TGTGCCACCAGCAGTTTTACCCGGGGGGGTCAGCCCCAGCATTTT. Its translation: CATSSFTRGGQPQHF.

The chain employs TRBV2 and TRBJ2-2; D may be TRBD2 (5 bases). The CDR3 runs to 15 residues. The ends were cut back, 4 bases at V and 3 bases at J, with 12 bases in the middle. The germline CDR1 and CDR2 sequences are SNHLY and FYNNEI. The chain's CDR3 is CASSGGLRDTGELFF. The CDR3, as DNA: TGTGCCAGCAGTGGCGGACTTAGAGACACCGGGGAGCTGTTTTTT.

V usage is TRBV6-5 and J usage is TRBJ2-4; perhaps TRBD1 as D (5 bases). The CDR3 has 14 amino acids. The V gene lost 6 bases and the J gene lost 1 base, with 10 bases spanning the gap. Germline values: CDR1 MNHEY, CDR2 SVGAGI. The CDR3 coding sequence is TGTGCCAGCAGCAGGGTTAGGGCCAAAAACATTCAGTACTTC. Its protein product is CASSRVRAKNIQYF.

In its sample, this clone was seen a few times. The chain recombines TRBV10-2 with TRBJ2-1; D is possibly TRBD2 (5 bases). Germline CDR1 WSHSY, CDR2 SAAADI. The CDR3 totals 16 residues. Deletions cut 2 bases from V and 4 bases from J, with 15 bases between. The CDR3 DNA is TGCGCCAGCAGTGAGGGCGGGTTGTTTAGGTACAATGAGCAGTTCTTC. Protein product: CASSEGGLFRYNEQFF.

The V gene is TRBV18, the J gene TRBJ1-2; 8 positions match TRBD1. Germline assignment: CDR1 KGHSH and CDR2 LQKENI. Germline trimming cut 3 bases from V and 3 bases from J; bases unmatched to any gene: 3. This CDR3 has 14 amino acids. In DNA, the CDR3 is TGTGCCAGCTCACCCCAGGGGGCGGACTATGGCTACACCTTC. Amino acids: CASSPQGADYGYTF.

V gene TRBV5-6 combines with J gene TRBJ1-5; TRBD1 is a possible D gene (6 bases). V was cut by 1 base and J by 2 bases, with 22 bases left in between. The CDR3 is 19 residues long. Germline CDR1 is SGHDT and CDR2 is YYEEEE. The CDR3 nucleotides read TGTGCCAGCAGCTTGTGGTTGTCCGGGGGGCTTGGTGGCAATCAGCCCCAGCATTTT. Its protein product is CASSLWLSGGLGGNQPQHF.

V is TRBV5-4 and J is TRBJ1-1; D perhaps matches TRBD1 (6 bases). V was trimmed by 4 bases and J by 8 bases, leaving 12 bases between them. The CDR3 consists of 12 residues. CDR1 is SGHNT, CDR2 YYREEE, per germline (reference sequence). The CDR3 sequence: CASSVDSMEAFF. In DNA form, the CDR3 reads TGTGCCAGCAGCGTGGACAGTATGGAAGCTTTCTTT.

The chain employs TRBV9 and TRBJ2-6, with D uncertain. The CDR3 extends over 14 amino acids. The V and J ends lost 4 bases and 2 bases respectively, with 7 bases between them. Germline CDR1 is SGDLS and CDR2 is YYNGEE. The CDR3 here is CASSSQTGANVLTF. In nucleotides, the CDR3 is TGTGCCAGCAGCTCACAGACTGGGGCCAACGTCCTGACTTTC.

The chain uses TRBV6-5 and TRBJ2-1; the D is unclear. The ends were cut back, 8 bases at V and 10 bases at J, with 18 bases in the middle. Germline V gives CDR1 MNHEY, CDR2 SVGAGI. The CDR3 runs 13 residues. The CDR3 sequence: CASETMTLGEQFF. CDR3 sequence (DNA): TGTGCCAGCGAAACAATGACTCTAGGAGAGCAGTTCTTC.